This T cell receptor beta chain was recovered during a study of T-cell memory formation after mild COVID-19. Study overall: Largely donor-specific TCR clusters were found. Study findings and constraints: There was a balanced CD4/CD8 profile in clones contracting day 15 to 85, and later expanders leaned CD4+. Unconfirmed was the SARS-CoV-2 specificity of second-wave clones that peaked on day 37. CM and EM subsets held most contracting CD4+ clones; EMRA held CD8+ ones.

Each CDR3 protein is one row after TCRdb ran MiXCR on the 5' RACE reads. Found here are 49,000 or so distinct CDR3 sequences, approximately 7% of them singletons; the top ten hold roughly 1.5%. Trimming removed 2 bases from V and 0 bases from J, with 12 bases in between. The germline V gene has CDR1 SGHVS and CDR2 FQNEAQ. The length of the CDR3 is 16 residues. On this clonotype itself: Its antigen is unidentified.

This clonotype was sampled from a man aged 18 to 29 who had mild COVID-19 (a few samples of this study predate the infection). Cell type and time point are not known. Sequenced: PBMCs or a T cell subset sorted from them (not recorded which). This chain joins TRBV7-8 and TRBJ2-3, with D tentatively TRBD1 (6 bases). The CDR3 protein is CASSLLPGQSTDTQYF. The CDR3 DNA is TGTGCCAGCAGCTTACTCCCGGGACAAAGCACAGATACGCAGTATTTT. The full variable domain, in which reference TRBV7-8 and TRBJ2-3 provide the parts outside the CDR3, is GAGVSQSPRYKVAKRGQDVALRCDPISGHVSLFWYQQALGQGPEFLTYFQNEAQLDKSGLPSDRFFAERPEGSVSTLKIQRTQQEDSAVYLCASSLLPGQSTDTQYFGPGTRLTVL.